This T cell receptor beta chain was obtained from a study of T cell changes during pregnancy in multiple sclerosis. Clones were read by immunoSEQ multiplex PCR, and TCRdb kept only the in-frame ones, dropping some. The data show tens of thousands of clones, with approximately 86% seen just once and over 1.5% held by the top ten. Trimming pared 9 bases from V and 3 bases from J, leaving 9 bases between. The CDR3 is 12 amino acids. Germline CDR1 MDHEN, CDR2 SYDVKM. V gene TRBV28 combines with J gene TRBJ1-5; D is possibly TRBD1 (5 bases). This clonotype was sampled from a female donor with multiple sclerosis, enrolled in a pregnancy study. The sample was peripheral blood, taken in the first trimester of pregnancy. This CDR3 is CASDSINQPQHF. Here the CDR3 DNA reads TGTGCCAGTGACAGTATCAATCAGCCCCAGCATTTT.